Listed below are T cell receptor beta chains from one sample, sequenced in a study of human T cells and chemical hapten exposure. MiXCR, applied by TCRdb to the RACE reads, yields one record per CDR3 protein. The sample records about 120,000 distinct CDR3 sequences, 12% being singletons. The sequencing used whole blood, collected in connection with sensitization to the hapten diphenylcyclopropenone (DPC). Every receptor here comes from a woman aged 45-65 years with alopecia areata. Some clones in this sample may be carry-over from other donors' samples. The CDR3 runs from the conserved cysteine through the conserved F or W. The D gene is left open where the match is weak. Expanded clones are given a class, and other clones once, few, many or no size at all.

clone_size j_call d_call v_call cdr3_aa cdr3_nt
many TRBJ2-3 - TRBV29-1 CSAGGGQGTSDTQYF TGCAGCGCGGGAGGAGGACAGGGAACCTCAGATACGCAGTATTTT
many TRBJ1-2 - TRBV7-2 CASSQMGSYGYTF TGTGCCAGCAGCCAGATGGGCTCCTATGGCTACACCTTC
few TRBJ2-5 - TRBV6-5 CATTVDTGETQYF TGTGCCACCACGGTGGATACGGGAGAGACCCAGTACTTC
few TRBJ2-1 TRBD2 TRBV2 CASSEAGERYNEQFF TGTGCCAGCAGTGAGGCGGGAGAAAGGTACAATGAGCAGTTCTTC
many TRBJ2-1 - TRBV6-2/TRBV6-3 CASSRDLLPYNEQFF TGTGCCAGCAGCCGGGACCTCCTCCCTTACAATGAGCAGTTCTTC
few TRBJ2-5 - TRBV3-2 CASSQEGNQKTQYF TGTGCCAGCAGCCAAGAAGGAAACCAGAAGACCCAGTACTTC
many TRBJ2-1 - TRBV29-1 CSVLPGGHNEQFF TGCAGCGTTTTACCCGGGGGGCACAATGAGCAGTTCTTC
- TRBJ1-1 TRBD1 TRBV6-5 CASSDRGLNTEAFF TGTGCCAGTAGTGACAGGGGACTAAACACTGAAGCTTTCTTT
few TRBJ2-7 - TRBV7-9 CASSFRRDEQYF TGTGCCAGCAGCTTCCGGAGAGACGAGCAGTACTTC
few TRBJ2-1 TRBD2 TRBV3-1 CASSPGLAVRRDEQFF TGTGCCAGCAGCCCAGGACTAGCGGTTAGAAGAGATGAGCAGTTCTTC
- TRBJ2-7 - TRBV4-2 CASSQDVHSYEQYF TGTGCCAGCAGCCAAGACGTACACTCGTACGAGCAGTACTTC
many TRBJ1-5 TRBD1 TRBV18 CASSPGTGADQPQHF TGTGCCAGCTCACCCGGGACAGGGGCGGATCAGCCCCAGCATTTT
many TRBJ2-5 - TRBV7-2 CASRFQVQETQYF TGTGCCAGCAGATTTCAGGTCCAAGAGACCCAGTACTTC
- TRBJ2-1 - TRBV11-2 CASSLDDGGHNEQFF TGTGCCAGCAGCTTAGATGATGGGGGGCACAATGAGCAGTTCTTC
many TRBJ2-7 - TRBV10-2 CASSEAPRGASWEQYF TGCGCCAGCAGTGAGGCCCCACGAGGGGCCTCTTGGGAGCAGTACTTC
- TRBJ1-1 - TRBV7-2 CASSLAVSNTEAFF TGTGCCAGCAGCTTAGCGGTCAGCAACACTGAAGCTTTCTTT
- TRBJ1-1 - TRBV5-1 CASREGYTEAFF TGCGCCAGCAGGGAGGGCTACACTGAAGCTTTCTTT
few TRBJ2-7 - TRBV20-1 CSASNYEQYF TGCAGTGCTTCGAACTACGAGCAGTACTTC
many TRBJ1-2 - TRBV18 CASSPRVGQGIYGYTF TGTGCCAGCTCACCGCGAGTGGGGCAGGGAATCTATGGCTACACCTTC
few TRBJ1-6 TRBD1 TRBV28 CASGFPGQGAPGRSPLHF TGTGCCAGCGGTTTCCCGGGACAGGGGGCTCCCGGTCGATCACCCCTCCACTTT
- TRBJ1-5 - TRBV3-1 CASSQAEGGNQPQHF TGTGCCAGCAGCCAAGCAGAAGGAGGGAATCAGCCCCAGCATTTT
- TRBJ1-2 - TRBV5-1 CASSLGGQYGGYTF TGCGCCAGCAGCTTGGGAGGCCAATATGGTGGCTACACCTTC
- TRBJ1-5 - TRBV12-3/TRBV12-4 CASSFELNQPQHF TGTGCCAGCAGTTTCGAATTAAATCAGCCCCAGCATTTT
many TRBJ2-7 - TRBV18 CASSPIPSSYEQYF TGTGCCAGCTCACCAATCCCGAGCTCCTACGAGCAGTACTTC
many TRBJ1-4 - TRBV20-1 CSAGMAAGSGNEKLFF TGCAGTGCTGGGATGGCAGCCGGCTCTGGGAATGAAAAACTGTTTTTT
- TRBJ1-1 TRBD1 TRBV7-2 CASSSRQGSEAFF TGTGCCAGCAGCTCTAGACAGGGGTCTGAAGCTTTCTTT
many TRBJ2-7 - TRBV7-6 CASSPQLAGYEQYF TGTGCCAGCAGCCCTCAACTAGCCGGATACGAGCAGTACTTC
few TRBJ2-2 - TRBV3-1 CASSQVVLAGELFF TGTGCCAGCAGCCAAGTGGTATTGGCCGGGGAGCTGTTTTTT
- TRBJ2-4 - TRBV4-1 CASSHTWIRKAKNIQYF TGCGCCAGCAGCCACACGTGGATCCGGAAAGCCAAAAACATTCAGTACTTC
many TRBJ2-1 - TRBV21-1 CASSNSGGLNEQFF TGTGCCAGCAGCAACTCCGGGGGTCTCAATGAGCAGTTCTTC
few TRBJ2-7 - TRBV5-6 CASSSPHSYEQYF TGTGCCAGCAGCAGTCCTCACTCCTACGAGCAGTACTTC
- TRBJ1-1 TRBD1 TRBV20-1 CSALTGGTEAFF TGCAGTGCCCTGACAGGGGGGACTGAAGCTTTCTTT
many TRBJ2-7 - TRBV29-1 CSVASGNYEQYF TGCAGCGTTGCGAGCGGAAACTACGAGCAGTACTTC
few TRBJ2-1 TRBD2 TRBV3-1 CASSPTSGNEQFF TGTGCCAGCAGCCCGACTAGCGGGAATGAGCAGTTCTTC
- TRBJ2-1 - TRBV6-2/TRBV6-3 CASSHRGNEQFF TGTGCCAGCAGTCATAGGGGTAATGAGCAGTTCTTC
many TRBJ1-1 - TRBV11-1 CASSLFPRGNTEAFF TGTGCCAGCAGCTTATTTCCGCGGGGGAACACTGAAGCTTTCTTT
few TRBJ2-7 TRBD2 TRBV20-1 CSAGGGRTYEQYF TGCAGTGCGGGGGGCGGGAGGACTTACGAGCAGTACTTC
few TRBJ1-6 - TRBV9 CASSGREAPLHF TGTGCCAGCAGCGGCAGGGAAGCACCCCTCCACTTT
- TRBJ1-5 - TRBV7-9 CASSLDLQPQHF TGTGCCAGCAGCTTAGACCTCCAGCCCCAGCATTTT